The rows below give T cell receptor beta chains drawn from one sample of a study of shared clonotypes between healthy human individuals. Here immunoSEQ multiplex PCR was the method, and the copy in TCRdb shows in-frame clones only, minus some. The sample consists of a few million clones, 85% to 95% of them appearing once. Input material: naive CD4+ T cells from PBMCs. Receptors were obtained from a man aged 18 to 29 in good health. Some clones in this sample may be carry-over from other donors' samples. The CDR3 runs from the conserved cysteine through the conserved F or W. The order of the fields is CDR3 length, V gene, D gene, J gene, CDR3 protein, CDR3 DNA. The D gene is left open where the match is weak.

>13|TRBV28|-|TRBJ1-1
CASSRIFNPEAFF
TGTGCCAGCAGTCGAATCTTTAACCCTGAAGCTTTCTTT
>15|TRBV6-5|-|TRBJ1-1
CASSSGRLKNTEAFF
TGTGCCAGCAGTTCTGGGCGACTGAAGAACACTGAAGCTTTCTTT
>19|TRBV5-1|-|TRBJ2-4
CASSLSPPGSTQIPSQWYF
TGCGCCAGCAGCTTAAGTCCTCCGGGCTCGACACAAATCCCCTCCCAATGGTACTTC
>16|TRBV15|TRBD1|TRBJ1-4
CATSREKQGVLGKLFF
TGTGCCACCAGCAGAGAAAAACAGGGGGTTCTTGGAAAACTGTTTTTT
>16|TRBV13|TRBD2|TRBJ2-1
CASSFSGLAGGNEQFF
TGTGCCAGCAGTTTCTCGGGACTAGCGGGAGGAAATGAGCAGTTCTTC
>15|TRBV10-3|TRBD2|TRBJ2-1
CAISGTSGAYNEQFF
TGTGCCATCAGTGGGACTAGCGGGGCTTACAATGAGCAGTTCTTC
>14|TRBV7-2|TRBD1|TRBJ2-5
CASSNRGLGETQYF
TGTGCCAGCAGTAACAGGGGGCTGGGGGAGACCCAGTACTTC
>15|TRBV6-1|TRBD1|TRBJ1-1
CASSVRTGTGTEAFF
TGTGCCAGCAGTGTGAGGACAGGGACGGGCACTGAAGCTTTCTTT
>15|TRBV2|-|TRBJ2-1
CASSGQGGTNNEQFF
TGTGCCAGCAGCGGACAGGGAGGGACCAACAATGAGCAGTTCTTC
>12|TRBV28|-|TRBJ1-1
CASSTGLAEAFF
TGTGCCAGCAGCACAGGGTTGGCTGAAGCTTTCTTT
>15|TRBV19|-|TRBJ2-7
CASSIGTESSYEQYF
TGTGCCAGTAGTATTGGAACGGAAAGCTCCTACGAGCAGTACTTC
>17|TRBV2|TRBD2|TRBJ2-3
CASSDPYSREYTDTQYF
TGTGCCAGCAGTGACCCCTACTCGCGGGAGTACACAGATACGCAGTATTTT
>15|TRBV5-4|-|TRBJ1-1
CASSLKPGGNTEAFF
TGTGCCAGCAGCTTGAAGCCGGGGGGGAACACTGAAGCTTTCTTT